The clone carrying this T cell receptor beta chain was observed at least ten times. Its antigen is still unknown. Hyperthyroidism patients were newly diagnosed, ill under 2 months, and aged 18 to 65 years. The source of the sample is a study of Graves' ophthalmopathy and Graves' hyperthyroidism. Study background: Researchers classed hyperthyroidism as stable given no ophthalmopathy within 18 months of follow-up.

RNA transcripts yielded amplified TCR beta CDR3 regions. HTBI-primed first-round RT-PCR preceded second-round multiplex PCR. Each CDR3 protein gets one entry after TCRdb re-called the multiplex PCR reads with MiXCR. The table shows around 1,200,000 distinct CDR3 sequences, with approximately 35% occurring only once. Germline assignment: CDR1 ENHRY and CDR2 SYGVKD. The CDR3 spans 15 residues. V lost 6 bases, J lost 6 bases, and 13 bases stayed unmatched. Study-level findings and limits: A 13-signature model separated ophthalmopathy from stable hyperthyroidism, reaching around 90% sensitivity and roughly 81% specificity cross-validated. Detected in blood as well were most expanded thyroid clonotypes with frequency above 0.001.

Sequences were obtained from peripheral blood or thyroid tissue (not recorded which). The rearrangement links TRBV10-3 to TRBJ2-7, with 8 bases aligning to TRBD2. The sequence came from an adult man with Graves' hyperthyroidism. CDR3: CAISMREVSDSEQYF. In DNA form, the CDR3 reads TGTGCCATCAGCATGCGGGAGGTGTCCGACTCCGAGCAGTACTTC.